The entry below describes one T cell receptor (beta chain). What it recognizes is unknown. J lost 2 bases, V lost 1 base, and 11 bases had no gene match. The CDR3 is made up of 19 amino acids. Germline values: CDR1 LGHNA, CDR2 YNFKEQ. This entry is derived from a study of cytomegalovirus exposure and HLA in healthy donors. PCR was performed using 60 Vbeta and 13 Jbeta primers. Method: immunoSEQ multiplex PCR; TCRdb's copy keeps in-frame clones and lacks some. The data show 150,000 to 200,000 clones, 84% seen once. Findings and limits, study-wide: In an earlier analysis, most TCR beta V segments were productive about 87% or about 30% of the time. Upon later analysis, HLA-associated TCR beta chains proved more clonally expanded than other, equally common chains.

The receptor's source is a boy under 18 in good health and CMV-seronegative. The material sequenced was PBMCs. The chain recombines TRBV4-2 with TRBJ2-2; 9 bases match TRBD2. CDR3 amino acids: CASSQGVSGRPINTGELFF. As DNA, the CDR3 is TGTGCCAGCAGCCAAGGGGTAAGCGGGAGGCCGATAAACACCGGGGAGCTGTTTTTT.